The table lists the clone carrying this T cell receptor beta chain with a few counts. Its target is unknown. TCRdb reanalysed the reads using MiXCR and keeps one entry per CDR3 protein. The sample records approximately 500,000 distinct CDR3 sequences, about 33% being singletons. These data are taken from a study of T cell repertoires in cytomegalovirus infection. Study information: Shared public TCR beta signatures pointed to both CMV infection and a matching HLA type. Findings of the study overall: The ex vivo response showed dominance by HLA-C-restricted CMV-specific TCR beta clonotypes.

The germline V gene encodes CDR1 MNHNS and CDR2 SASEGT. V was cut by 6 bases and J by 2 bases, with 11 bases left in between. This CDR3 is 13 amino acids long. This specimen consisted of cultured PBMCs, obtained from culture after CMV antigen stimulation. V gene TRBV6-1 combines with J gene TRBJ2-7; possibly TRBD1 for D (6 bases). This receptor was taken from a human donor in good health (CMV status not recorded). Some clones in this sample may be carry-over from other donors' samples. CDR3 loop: CASRKTGPYEQYF. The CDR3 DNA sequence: TGTGCCAGCAGAAAGACAGGCCCCTACGAGCAGTACTTC.